Listed here are 30 T cell receptor beta chains from one sample, sequenced in a study of cytomegalovirus exposure and HLA in healthy donors. The study ran its PCR with 60 Vbeta and 13 Jbeta primers. Profiling relied on immunoSEQ multiplex PCR, and the TCRdb table lists in-frame clones only, not all of them. The sample carries some 190,000 clones, about four fifths recorded once. The source material was PBMCs. The receptors were sampled from a male donor in good health and CMV-seronegative.

J is TRBJ1-5 and V is TRBV28; TRBD1 matches at 7 bases. This CDR3 has 17 residues. The germline V gene has CDR1 MDHEN and CDR2 SYDVKM. J was trimmed by 0 bases and V by 6 bases; bases with no gene match: 11. In nucleotides, the CDR3 is TGTGCCAGCAGACCACAGGGGACAACTTATAGCAATCAGCCCCAGCATTTT. Its translation is CASRPQGTTYSNQPQHF.

The chain combines TRBV15 with TRBJ1-2; D perhaps matches TRBD1 (5 bases). Germline CDR1 LNHNV, CDR2 YYDKDF (reference sequence). This CDR3 has 17 residues. With 0 bases removed from V and 4 bases from J, the gap between germline ends came to 18 bases. The CDR3 DNA reads TGTGCCACCAGCAGAGATCTAAGGCGGGGGACGAGCTATGGCTACACCTTC. Amino acid sequence: CATSRDLRRGTSYGYTF.

This clone came up a few times. This chain connects TRBV28 to TRBJ2-7, with D tentatively TRBD2 (5 bases). Germline assignment: CDR1 MDHEN and CDR2 SYDVKM. The germline V and J ends were trimmed by 5 bases and 4 bases, with 9 bases remaining between them. This CDR3 region has 12 residues. The CDR3 here is CASSPGNYEQYF. The CDR3 DNA reads TGTGCCAGCAGTCCGGGGAATTACGAGCAGTACTTC. The full variable domain, its missing parts supplied by reference TRBV28 and TRBJ2-7, is DVKVTQSSRYLVKRTGEKVFLECVQDMDHENMFWYRQDPGLGLRLIYFSYDVKMKEKGDIPEGYSVSREKKERFSLILESASTNQTSMYLCASSPGNYEQYFGPGTRLTVT.

Only one count was recorded for this clone. The V call is TRBV5-6, the J call TRBJ1-2; tentative D call: TRBD1 (5 bases). There are 15 residues in the CDR3. Germline V lookup: CDR1 SGHDT, CDR2 YYEEEE. Trimming removed 7 bases at V and 0 bases at J, with 16 bases between. The CDR3 spells CASVELGGANYGYTF. In DNA form, the CDR3 reads TGTGCCAGCGTAGAATTGGGGGGAGCTAACTATGGCTACACCTTC.

V gene TRBV2 combines with J gene TRBJ2-7, with D perhaps TRBD2 (6 bases). V was cut by 3 bases and J by 1 base, with 16 bases left in between. Germline V CDR1 and CDR2: SNHLY, FYNNEI. The CDR3 runs 16 residues. In nucleotides, the CDR3 is TGTGCCAGCAGTGATTCGCCGGCGGGGCGATCCTACGAGCAGTACTTC. This encodes CASSDSPAGRSYEQYF.

This chain connects TRBV29-1 to TRBJ2-2, with no clear D. This CDR3 is built from 13 residues. The V end was cut by 8 bases, the J end by 0 bases, with 10 bases between. The germline V gene encodes CDR1 SQVTM and CDR2 ANQGSEA. The CDR3 region has the DNA TGCAGCTTGTTAGTCGCGAACACCGGGGAGCTGTTTTTT. It yields the protein CSLLVANTGELFF.

In this sample, this clone turned up once. The chain joins TRBV5-4 to TRBJ2-1; no firm D call. This CDR3 has 13 residues. Germline values: CDR1 SGHNT, CDR2 YYREEE (reference sequence). Trimming removed 2 bases at V and 6 bases at J, with 9 bases between. The CDR3 bases are TGTGCCAGCAGCTTAAGAGAACGCAATGAGCAGTTCTTC. This translates into CASSLRERNEQFF.

The chain joins TRBV18 to TRBJ1-5; the D gene is possibly TRBD1 (5 bases). Germline V gene sequence: CDR1 KGHSH, CDR2 LQKENI. The V end lost 5 bases, the J end lost 4 bases, and 12 bases lay between the germline ends. The CDR3 is made up of 14 amino acids. The chain's CDR3 is CASSSGVGNQPQHF. CDR3 coding DNA: TGTGCCAGCTCATCGGGGGTGGGAAATCAGCCCCAGCATTTT.

The chain is built from TRBV5-4 and TRBJ1-4; TRBD1 aligns across 8 bases. There are 15 residues in the CDR3. Germline CDR1 SGHNT, CDR2 YYREEE (reference sequence). J lost 3 bases, V lost 4 bases, and 5 bases had no gene match. The CDR3 DNA reads TGTGCCAGCAGCCGGCAGGGGGCGGCTAATGAAAAACTGTTTTTT. Translating gives CASSRQGAANEKLFF. Full variable domain (outside the CDR3, taken from reference TRBV5-4 and TRBJ1-4): ETGVTQSPTHLIKTRGQQVTLRCSSQSGHNTVSWYQQALGQGPQFIFQYYREEENGRGNFPPRFSGLQFPNYSSELNVNALELDDSALYLCASSRQGAANEKLFFGSGTQLSVL.

V and J are TRBV6-6 and TRBJ1-6; TRBD1 matches at 9 bases. This CDR3 is 14 amino acids long. Germline V gene sequence: CDR1 MNHNY, CDR2 SVGAGI (reference sequence). With V trimmed by 5 bases and J by 9 bases, 5 bases remained unmatched. CDR3 sequence (DNA): TGTGCCAGCAGTCCCGGGACAGGGATTTCACCCCTCCACTTT. The encoded protein is CASSPGTGISPLHF.

The chain carries TRBV7-8 and TRBJ2-7; D unclear. V was shortened by 1 base and J by 6 bases, with 10 bases between the two germline ends. The CDR3 runs to 13 residues. Germline assignment: CDR1 SGHVS and CDR2 FQNEAQ. The CDR3 bases are TGTGCCAGCAGCTTAGAGTTCGGTGGCGAGCAGTACTTC. This encodes CASSLEFGGEQYF.

The gene calls are TRBV7-8 and TRBJ2-1; D call uncertain. The ends were cut back, 1 base at V and 10 bases at J, with 5 bases in the middle. The germline V gene has CDR1 SGHVS and CDR2 FQNEAQ. The CDR3 spans 11 residues. CDR3 residues: CASSLDSEQFF. For the CDR3, the DNA is TGTGCCAGCAGCTTAGATTCAGAGCAGTTCTTC.

The gene calls are TRBV5-6 and TRBJ2-1; 7 bases are shared with TRBD2. The CDR3 sequence is 15 residues long. V lost 0 bases, J lost 4 bases, and 4 bases stayed unmatched. Germline CDR1 reads SGHDT; CDR2 reads YYEEEE. CDR3 in amino acids: CASSLASGLYNEQFF. The CDR3 DNA reads as TGTGCCAGCAGCTTGGCTAGCGGCTTATACAATGAGCAGTTCTTC. The variable domain in full, with the rest retrieved from reference TRBV5-6 and TRBJ2-1, is DAGVTQSPTHLIKTRGQQVTLRCSPKSGHDTVSWYQQALGQGPQFIFQYYEEEERQRGNFPDRFSGHQFPNYSSELNVNALLLGDSALYLCASSLASGLYNEQFFGPGTRLTVL.

The V gene is TRBV28, the J gene TRBJ2-5; the D gene is possibly TRBD1 (6 bases). From germline, CDR1 is MDHEN and CDR2 SYDVKM. V lost 3 bases, J lost 1 base, and 12 bases lay in between. The CDR3 runs to 15 residues. The DNA for the CDR3 is TGTGCCAGCAGTTTCCCCACAGGGACCCAAGAGACCCAGTACTTC. Translating gives CASSFPTGTQETQYF.

The chain is built from TRBV5-1 and TRBJ1-2; D is ambiguous. Germline values: CDR1 SGHRS, CDR2 YFSETQ. Trimming took off 5 bases at V and 0 bases at J, with 14 bases between the two ends. CDR3 length equals 15 residues. As DNA, the CDR3 is TGCGCCAGCAGTACCGGGGATCCCTCTAACTATGGCTACACCTTC. Its protein is CASSTGDPSNYGYTF.

The V gene is TRBV5-4, the J gene TRBJ2-7, with D tentatively TRBD2 (5 bases). The CDR3 consists of 15 residues. Trimming pared 2 bases from V and 3 bases from J, leaving 15 bases between. Germline CDR1 reads SGHNT; CDR2 reads YYREEE (reference sequence). CDR3 region: CASSLDPEGDYEQYF. The CDR3 DNA follows: TGTGCCAGCAGCTTAGACCCTGAGGGCGACTACGAGCAGTACTTC.

J is TRBJ2-1 and V is TRBV5-1; possibly TRBD1 for D (5 bases). Germline assignment: CDR1 SGHRS and CDR2 YFSETQ. The germline V and J ends were trimmed by 1 base and 10 bases, with 12 bases remaining between them. The CDR3 is 13 residues long. The CDR3 is CASSLTSAGEQFF. In DNA, the CDR3 is TGCGCCAGCAGCTTGACCTCGGCAGGGGAGCAGTTCTTC.

V usage is TRBV6-8 and J usage is TRBJ1-1; D is perhaps TRBD1 (5 bases). This CDR3 comprises 12 residues. Germline CDR1 and CDR2: MNHGY and SAAAGT. Deletions cut 6 bases from V and 5 bases from J, with 10 bases between. The CDR3 bases are TGTGCCAGCAGGGGGGGGGTTACTGAAGCTTTCTTT. Protein: CASRGGVTEAFF.

This sequence joins TRBV7-8 and TRBJ2-1; 11 bases agree with TRBD2. J gave up 7 bases and V 1 base, and 9 bases lay outside the gene matches. The germline gives CDR1 SGHVS, CDR2 FQNEAQ. There are 17 residues in the CDR3. The CDR3 protein is CASSLDQLAGAINEQFF. The CDR3 region has the DNA TGTGCCAGCAGCTTAGATCAACTAGCGGGAGCAATTAATGAGCAGTTCTTC.

CDR3 sequence reads: CASSDPRTGQETQYF. CDR3 DNA sequence: TGCGCCAGCAGCGACCCCAGGACAGGCCAAGAGACCCAGTACTTC. J is TRBJ2-5 and V is TRBV5-1; the match to TRBD1 covers 7 bases. Germline V gives CDR1 SGHRS, CDR2 YFSETQ. The CDR3 spans 15 residues. V lost 4 bases and J lost 1; bases outside the gene matches: 7.

V usage is TRBV7-8 and J usage is TRBJ1-6; TRBD1 matches at 9 bases. Germline V gene sequence: CDR1 SGHVS, CDR2 FQNEAQ. V gave up 1 base and J gave up 10 bases; unmatched junction bases: 5. The CDR3 totals 15 residues. As DNA, the CDR3 is TGTGCCAGCAGCTTAGTAGTGGACAGGGGATCACCCCTCCACTTT. Amino acids: CASSLVVDRGSPLHF.

Of note for this clone: The sample carries other DNA sequences with the same CDR3. The rearrangement joins TRBV7-3 to TRBJ2-5; 9 bases map to TRBD1. Trimming took 5 bases from V and 4 from J; bases not matched to a gene: 2. Germline CDR1 and CDR2: SGHTA and FQGTGA. The CDR3 consists of 13 residues. The CDR3 nucleotides are TGTGCCAGCAGCCCGGGACAGGGAGAGACCCAGTACTTC. It specifies CASSPGQGETQYF. Filled out from reference TRBV7-3 and TRBJ2-5, the complete variable domain reads GAGVSQTPSNKVTEKGKYVELRCDPISGHTALYWYRQSLGQGPEFLIYFQGTGAADDSGLPNDRFFAVRPEGSVSTLKIQRTERGDSAVYLCASSPGQGETQYFGPGTRLLVL.

The CDR3 DNA reads TGTGCCAGCAGCATGAGGACAGGGGAGGAGCTGTTTTTT. Its translation is CASSMRTGEELFF. The rearrangement uses TRBV7-9 and TRBJ2-2, with TRBD1 matching 9 bases. The CDR3 covers 13 residues. V shed 5 bases and J 10 bases; nucleotides not matched to a gene: 5. Germline V gene lookup returns CDR1 SEHNR and CDR2 FQNEAQ (reference sequence).

The genes are TRBV19 and TRBJ2-2; perhaps TRBD2 as D (6 bases). Trimming pared 7 bases from V and 8 bases from J, leaving 8 bases between. Germline CDR1 is LNHDA and CDR2 is SQIVND (reference sequence). The CDR3 length is 11 residues. The CDR3 is CASIRGGELFF. In nucleotides, the CDR3 is TGTGCCAGTATCCGGGGGGGGGAGCTGTTTTTT.

This clone has just a few counts. The rearrangement uses TRBV7-9 and TRBJ2-3, with 8 positions matching TRBD2. Germline V lookup: CDR1 SEHNR, CDR2 FQNEAQ (reference sequence). With V trimmed by 0 bases and J by 2 bases, 4 bases remained unmatched. CDR3 length equals 16 residues. In DNA, the CDR3 is TGTGCCAGCAGCTTAGCTTGGCGGGGGGACACAGATACGCAGTATTTT. This gives the protein CASSLAWRGDTDTQYF.

This clone was recorded once. The rearrangement links TRBV19 to TRBJ1-5; a possible D gene is TRBD1 (6 bases). The germline gives CDR1 LNHDA, CDR2 SQIVND (reference sequence). The V end lost 7 bases, the J end lost 4 bases, and 11 bases lay between the germline ends. The CDR3 sequence is 13 residues long. The CDR3 DNA is TGTGCCAGTAAAGACAGGAGGAATCAGCCCCAGCATTTT. Translating it yields CASKDRRNQPQHF. Based on the CDR3 plus reference TRBV19 and TRBJ1-5, the full variable domain is DGGITQSPKYLFRKEGQNVTLSCEQNLNHDAMYWYRQDPGQGLRLIYYSQIVNDFQKGDIAEGYSVSREKKESFPLTVTSAQKNPTAFYLCASKDRRNQPQHFGDGTRLSIL.

The chain recombines TRBV5-4 with TRBJ1-4; a possible D gene is TRBD1 (5 bases). The CDR3 totals 13 residues. CDR1 and CDR2 (germline): SGHNT, YYREEE (reference sequence). The ends were cut back, 4 bases at V and 7 bases at J, with 11 bases in the middle. In DNA, the CDR3 is TGTGCCAGCAGCACGGACACCCTTGAAAAACTGTTTTTT. Protein sequence: CASSTDTLEKLFF. Full variable domain (remainder filled in from reference TRBV5-4 and TRBJ1-4): ETGVTQSPTHLIKTRGQQVTLRCSSQSGHNTVSWYQQALGQGPQFIFQYYREEENGRGNFPPRFSGLQFPNYSSELNVNALELDDSALYLCASSTDTLEKLFFGSGTQLSVL.

This clone occurred a few times. The rearrangement joins TRBV30 to TRBJ1-4; D may be TRBD1 (6 bases). The ends were cut back, 3 bases at V and 7 bases at J, with 18 bases in the middle. The CDR3 runs 15 residues. The germline CDR1 and CDR2 sequences are GTSNPN and SVGIG (reference sequence). In DNA, the CDR3 is TGTGCCTGGAGCCTCCGGGGGGGCTCGGGTGAAAAACTGTTTTTT. Translation: CAWSLRGGSGEKLFF.

V and J are TRBV5-6 and TRBJ2-7; 7 nucleotides line up with TRBD1. Germline V gives CDR1 SGHDT, CDR2 YYEEEE. This CDR3 region has 19 residues. Trimming cost V 1 base and J 3 bases; bases outside gene matches: 19. CDR3 DNA sequence: TGTGCCAGCAGCTTGTGGGGTCCGGGACAGTCGTACTCTTACTACGAGCAGTACTTC. Its protein product is CASSLWGPGQSYSYYEQYF. Filled out from reference TRBV5-6 and TRBJ2-7, the complete variable domain reads DAGVTQSPTHLIKTRGQQVTLRCSPKSGHDTVSWYQQALGQGPQFIFQYYEEEERQRGNFPDRFSGHQFPNYSSELNVNALLLGDSALYLCASSLWGPGQSYSYYEQYFGPGTRLTVT.

The V gene is TRBV5-6, the J gene TRBJ2-5; 8 positions agree with TRBD1. CDR1 is SGHDT, CDR2 YYEEEE, per germline. The ends lost 5 bases at V and 3 bases at J; junction bases unmatched: 9. This CDR3 region has 15 residues. CDR3 region: CASRNSGTGEETQYF. The CDR3 bases are TGTGCCAGCAGGAACTCCGGGACAGGAGAAGAGACCCAGTACTTC.